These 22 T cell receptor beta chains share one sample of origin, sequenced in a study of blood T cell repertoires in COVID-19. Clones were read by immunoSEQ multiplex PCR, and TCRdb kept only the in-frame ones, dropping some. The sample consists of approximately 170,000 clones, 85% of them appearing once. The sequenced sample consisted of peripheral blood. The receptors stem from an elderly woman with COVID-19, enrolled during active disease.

The CDR3: CAGSPRNRVGGYTF. DNA for the CDR3: TGTGCCGGGAGTCCCCGCAACAGGGTGGGTGGCTACACCTTC. The chain combines TRBV28 with TRBJ1-2; maybe TRBD1 (6 bases). CDR1 and CDR2 from the germline V gene are MDHEN and SYDVKM. V was clipped by 11 bases and J by 7 bases, with 23 bases between them. The CDR3 consists of 14 residues.

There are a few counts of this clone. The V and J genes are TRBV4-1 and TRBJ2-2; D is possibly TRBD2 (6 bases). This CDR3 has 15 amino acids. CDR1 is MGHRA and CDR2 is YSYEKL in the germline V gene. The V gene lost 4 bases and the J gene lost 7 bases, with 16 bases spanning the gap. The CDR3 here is CASSPWRAQSGELFF. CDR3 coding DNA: TGCGCCAGCAGCCCCTGGAGGGCGCAGAGCGGGGAGCTGTTTTTT.

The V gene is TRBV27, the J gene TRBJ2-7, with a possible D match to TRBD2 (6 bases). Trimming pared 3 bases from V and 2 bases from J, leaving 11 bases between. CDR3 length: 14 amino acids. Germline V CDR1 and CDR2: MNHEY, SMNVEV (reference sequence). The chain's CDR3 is CASSFNSGPYEQYF. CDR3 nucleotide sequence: TGTGCCAGCAGTTTCAATAGCGGACCCTACGAGCAGTACTTC.

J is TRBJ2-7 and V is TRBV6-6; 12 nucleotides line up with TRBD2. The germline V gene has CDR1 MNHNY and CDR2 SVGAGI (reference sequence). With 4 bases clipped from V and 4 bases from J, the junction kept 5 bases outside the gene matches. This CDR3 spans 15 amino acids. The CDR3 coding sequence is TGTGCCAGCAGTTCTGGACTAGCGGGGACTTACGAGCAGTACTTC. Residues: CASSSGLAGTYEQYF.

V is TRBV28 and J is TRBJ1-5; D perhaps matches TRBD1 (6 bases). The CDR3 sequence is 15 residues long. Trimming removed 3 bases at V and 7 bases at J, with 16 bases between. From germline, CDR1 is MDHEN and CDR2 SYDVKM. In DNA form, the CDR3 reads TGTGCCAGCAGTTTGGGGGGGCGCGGTCGGCAGCCCCAGCATTTT. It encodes CASSLGGRGRQPQHF.

The CDR3: CASSSGTPQFF. The DNA of the CDR3 is TGTGCCAGCAGTTCCGGGACTCCCCAGTTCTTC. The chain joins TRBV5-4 to TRBJ2-1; a weak D match, TRBD2 (6 bases). Deletions cut 5 bases from V and 13 bases from J, with 13 bases between. The germline V gene encodes CDR1 SGHNT and CDR2 YYREEE (reference sequence). This CDR3 is built from 11 residues.

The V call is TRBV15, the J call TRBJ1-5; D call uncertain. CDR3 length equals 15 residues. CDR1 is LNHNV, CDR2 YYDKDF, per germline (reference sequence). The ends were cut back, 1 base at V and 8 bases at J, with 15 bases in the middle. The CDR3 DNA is TGTGCCACCAGCAGAGGTGGGTCGGGGAATAAGCCCCAGCATTTT. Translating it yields CATSRGGSGNKPQHF. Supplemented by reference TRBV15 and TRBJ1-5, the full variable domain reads DAMVIQNPRYQVTQFGKPVTLSCSQTLNHNVMYWYQQKSSQAPKLLFHYYDKDFNNEADTPDNFQSRRPNTSFCFLDIRSPGLGDTAMYLCATSRGGSGNKPQHFGDGTRLSIL.

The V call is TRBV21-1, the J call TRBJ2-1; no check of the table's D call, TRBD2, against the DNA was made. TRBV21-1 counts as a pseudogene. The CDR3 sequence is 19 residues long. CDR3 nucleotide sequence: TGTGCCAGCAGCAAAGGGGGGTGTAACATTGTGGGGACTAGCGGTGAGCAGTTCTTC. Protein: CASSKGGCNIVGTSGEQFF.

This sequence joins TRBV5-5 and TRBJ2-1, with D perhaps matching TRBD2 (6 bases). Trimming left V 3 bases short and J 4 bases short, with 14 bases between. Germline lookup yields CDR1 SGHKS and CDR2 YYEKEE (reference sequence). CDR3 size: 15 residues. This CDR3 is CASSSGVAAYNEQFF. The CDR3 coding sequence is TGTGCCAGCAGCTCGGGGGTAGCAGCTTACAATGAGCAGTTCTTC.

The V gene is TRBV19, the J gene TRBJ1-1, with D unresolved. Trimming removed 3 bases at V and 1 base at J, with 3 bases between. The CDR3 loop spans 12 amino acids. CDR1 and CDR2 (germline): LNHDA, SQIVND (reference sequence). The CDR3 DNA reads TGTGCCAGTAGTATGGCGAACACTGAAGCTTTCTTT. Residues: CASSMANTEAFF.

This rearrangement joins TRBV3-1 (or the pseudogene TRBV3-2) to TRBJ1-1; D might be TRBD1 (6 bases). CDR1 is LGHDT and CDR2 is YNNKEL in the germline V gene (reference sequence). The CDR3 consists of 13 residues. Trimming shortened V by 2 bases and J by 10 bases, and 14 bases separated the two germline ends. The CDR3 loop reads CASSQSQGRGAFF. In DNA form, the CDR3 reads TGTGCCAGCAGCCAATCTCAGGGGAGGGGAGCTTTCTTT.

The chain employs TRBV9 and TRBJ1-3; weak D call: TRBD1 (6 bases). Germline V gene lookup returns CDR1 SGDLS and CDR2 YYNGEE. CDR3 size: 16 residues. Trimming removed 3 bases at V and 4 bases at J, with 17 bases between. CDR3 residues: CASSAFSGTPGNTIYF. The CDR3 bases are TGTGCCAGCAGCGCCTTCTCCGGGACACCGGGAAACACCATATATTTT.

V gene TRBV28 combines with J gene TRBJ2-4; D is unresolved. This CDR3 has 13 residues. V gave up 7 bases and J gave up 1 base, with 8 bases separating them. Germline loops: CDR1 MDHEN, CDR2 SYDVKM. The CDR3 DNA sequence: TGTGCCAGCAACGGGTATGCCAAAAACATTCAGTACTTC. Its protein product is CASNGYAKNIQYF.

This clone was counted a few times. DNA of the CDR3: TGTGCCACCCACGGACAGGTCCTCGAAGCTTTCTTT. Amino acid sequence: CATHGQVLEAFF. V usage is TRBV21-1 and J usage is TRBJ1-1; TRBD1, as called in the table, went unchecked against the DNA. TRBV21-1 is deemed a pseudogene. The CDR3 is 12 amino acids.

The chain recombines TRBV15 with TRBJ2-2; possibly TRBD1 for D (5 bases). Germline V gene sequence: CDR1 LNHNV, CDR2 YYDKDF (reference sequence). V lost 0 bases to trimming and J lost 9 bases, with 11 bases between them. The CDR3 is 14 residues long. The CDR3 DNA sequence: TGTGCCACCAGCAGAGATGGCCAGGGCCGGGAGCTGTTTTTT. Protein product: CATSRDGQGRELFF.

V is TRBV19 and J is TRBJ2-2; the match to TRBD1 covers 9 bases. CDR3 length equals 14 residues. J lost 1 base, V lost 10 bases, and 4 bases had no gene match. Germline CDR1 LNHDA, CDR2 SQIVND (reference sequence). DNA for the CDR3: TGTGCCACTTCGACAGGGGGGAACACCGGGGAGCTGTTTTTT. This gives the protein CATSTGGNTGELFF.

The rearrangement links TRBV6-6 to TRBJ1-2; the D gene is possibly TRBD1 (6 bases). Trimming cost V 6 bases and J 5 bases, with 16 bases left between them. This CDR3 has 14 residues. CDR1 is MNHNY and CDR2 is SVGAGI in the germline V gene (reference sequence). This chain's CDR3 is CASRASGEGYGYTF. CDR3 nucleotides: TGTGCCAGCAGGGCATCAGGGGAGGGGTATGGCTACACCTTC.

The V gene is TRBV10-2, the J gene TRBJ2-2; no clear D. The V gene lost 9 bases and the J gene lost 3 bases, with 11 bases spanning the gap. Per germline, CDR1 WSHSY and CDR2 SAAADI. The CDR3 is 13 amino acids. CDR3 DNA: TGCGCCAGTCAGTTCAGATACACCGGGGAGCTGTTTTTT. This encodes CASQFRYTGELFF.

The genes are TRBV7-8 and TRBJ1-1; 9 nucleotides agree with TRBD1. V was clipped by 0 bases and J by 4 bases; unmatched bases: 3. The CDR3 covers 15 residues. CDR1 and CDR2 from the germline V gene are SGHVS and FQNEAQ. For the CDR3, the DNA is TGTGCCAGCAGCTTAGCGACAGGGGGATCCACTGAAGCTTTCTTT. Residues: CASSLATGGSTEAFF.

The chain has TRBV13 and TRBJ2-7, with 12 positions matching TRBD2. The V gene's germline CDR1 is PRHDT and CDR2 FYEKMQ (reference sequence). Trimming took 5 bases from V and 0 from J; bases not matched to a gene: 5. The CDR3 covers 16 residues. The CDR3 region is CASSGLAGTSSYEQYF. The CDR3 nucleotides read TGTGCCAGCAGCGGACTAGCGGGGACGAGCTCCTACGAGCAGTACTTC.

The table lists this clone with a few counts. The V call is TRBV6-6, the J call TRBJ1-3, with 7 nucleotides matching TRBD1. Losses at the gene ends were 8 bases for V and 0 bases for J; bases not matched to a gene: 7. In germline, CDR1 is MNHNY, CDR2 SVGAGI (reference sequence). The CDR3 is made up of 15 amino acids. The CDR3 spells CASGDRASSGNTIYF. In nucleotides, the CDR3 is TGTGCCAGCGGAGACAGGGCGAGCTCTGGAAACACCATATATTTT.

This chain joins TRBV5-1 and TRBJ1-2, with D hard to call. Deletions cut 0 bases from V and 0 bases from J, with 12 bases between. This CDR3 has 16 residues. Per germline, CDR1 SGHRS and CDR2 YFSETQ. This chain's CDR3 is CASSLEAGRPNYGYTF. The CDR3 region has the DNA TGCGCCAGCAGCTTGGAGGCTGGGAGACCTAACTATGGCTACACCTTC.